This T cell receptor (beta chain) was retrieved from a study of T cell changes during pregnancy in multiple sclerosis. V gave up 6 bases and J gave up 10 bases, with 7 bases separating them. Germline-derived CDR1 and CDR2 are SNHLY and FYNNEI. The CDR3 sequence is 10 residues long. TCRdb's copy holds only in-frame clones and misses some; the assay was immunoSEQ multiplex PCR. In the table there are 25,000 to 35,000 clones, around 90% of which are singletons. Sample: CD4+ T cells from peripheral blood mononuclear cells, taken in the second trimester of pregnancy. This TCR was recovered from a female donor in good health, enrolled as a control in a pregnancy study. The chain couples TRBV2 to TRBJ2-1; D remains ambiguous. CDR3 nucleotide sequence: TGTGCCAGCAGGGTAAGCGAGCAGTTCTTC. It is translated as CASRVSEQFF.